The 23 T cell receptor beta chains below all came from one sample that was sequenced in a study of OX40 agonist ivuxolimab in advanced cancers. Clones were read by immunoSEQ multiplex PCR, and TCRdb kept only the in-frame ones, dropping some. The sample lists tens of thousands of clones; about four fifths were seen once. Sequencing used CD4+ or CD8+ T cells sorted from blood, obtained in a trial of the OX40 agonist ivuxolimab. The source is an adult with an advanced solid tumor such as melanoma, head and neck, liver or kidney cancer.

The chain employs TRBV6-1 and TRBJ1-2; TRBD1 matches at 8 bases. V lost 8 bases to trimming and J lost 8 bases; unmatched junction nucleotides: 10. Germline V gene lookup returns CDR1 MNHNS and CDR2 SASEGT. This CDR3 has 13 amino acids. CDR3 sequence (DNA): TGTGCCAGCGCCATGGACAGGGCTCGGGGCTACACCTTC. Translated, it gives CASAMDRARGYTF.

The chain couples TRBV7-3 to TRBJ2-1, with D possibly matching TRBD1 (5 bases). Germline V gene data show CDR1 as SGHTA and CDR2 as FQGTGA. V lost 1 base and J lost 3, with 13 bases in between. This CDR3 region has 16 residues. For the CDR3, the DNA is TGTGCCAGCAGCTTAATCTTGACAGACCACTACAATGAGCAGTTCTTC. As protein: CASSLILTDHYNEQFF.

The chain combines TRBV7-9 with TRBJ2-5; D call uncertain. The germline gives CDR1 SEHNR, CDR2 FQNEAQ (reference sequence). Trimming stripped 4 bases from V and 1 base from J, with 1 base between. This CDR3 comprises 11 residues. CDR3 DNA sequence: TGTGCCAGCAGCTCCCAAGAGACCCAGTACTTC. It yields the protein CASSSQETQYF.

The chain combines TRBV4-2 with TRBJ1-5, with 9 nucleotides matching TRBD1. The CDR3 consists of 15 residues. The germline V gene encodes CDR1 LGHNA and CDR2 YNFKEQ. J was trimmed by 6 bases and V by 5 bases; bases with no gene match: 8. In nucleotides, the CDR3 is TGTGCCAGCAGCGAGCGGGGGACAGGGCTTCAGCCCCAGCATTTT. Translated: CASSERGTGLQPQHF.

The J gene is TRBJ1-3, the V gene TRBV18; D possibly corresponds to TRBD1 (5 bases). The CDR3 runs 16 residues. V was clipped by 2 bases and J by 0 bases, with 11 bases between them. Germline V lookup: CDR1 KGHSH, CDR2 LQKENI. The CDR3: CASSPNRPFSGNTIYF. CDR3 in DNA: TGTGCCAGCTCACCAAACAGGCCTTTCTCTGGAAACACCATATATTTT. Complete variable domain (other parts from reference TRBV18 and TRBJ1-3): NAGVMQNPRHLVRRRGQEARLRCSPMKGHSHVYWYRQLPEEGLKFMVYLQKENIIDESGMPKERFSAEFPKEGPSILRIQQVVRGDSAAYFCASSPNRPFSGNTIYFGEGSWLTVV.

J is TRBJ1-6 and V is TRBV6-1, with D unclear. The V gene's germline CDR1 is MNHNS and CDR2 SASEGT. This CDR3 spans 14 amino acids. Trimming removed 8 bases at V and 4 bases at J, with 12 bases between. The CDR3 loop is CASGAGPYNSPLHF. Here the CDR3 DNA reads TGTGCCAGCGGCGCCGGGCCTTATAATTCACCCCTCCACTTT.

The chain links TRBV28 to TRBJ2-1; 8 bases fit TRBD2. Unmatched junction bases numbered 19, after V lost 6 bases and J lost 9 bases. Germline V CDR1 and CDR2: MDHEN, SYDVKM. CDR3 size: 17 residues. The CDR3 region is CASSPRLGGGYLGEQFF. The CDR3 DNA follows: TGTGCCAGCAGCCCTCGCCTGGGCGGGGGGTATTTGGGTGAGCAGTTCTTC.

This rearrangement joins TRBV6-1 to TRBJ1-5; perhaps TRBD1 as D (5 bases). V was cut by 4 bases and J by 3 bases, with 10 bases left in between. The CDR3 contains 14 residues. Germline values: CDR1 MNHNS, CDR2 SASEGT. CDR3 region: CASSADRNNQPQHF. The CDR3 DNA reads TGTGCCAGCAGTGCCGACAGAAACAATCAGCCCCAGCATTTT.

J is TRBJ1-2 and V is TRBV28, with D maybe TRBD1 (5 bases). This CDR3 has 15 residues. V lost 5 bases to trimming and J lost 4 bases, with 17 bases between them. Germline V gives CDR1 MDHEN, CDR2 SYDVKM. The CDR3 is CASSVALTASYGYTF. CDR3 DNA: TGTGCCAGCAGTGTTGCCCTGACAGCGAGCTATGGCTACACCTTC.

This clone was recorded a few times. This sequence joins TRBV7-9 and TRBJ1-1, with 8 nucleotides matching TRBD1. V gave up 5 bases and J gave up 8 bases; unmatched junction bases: 13. CDR3 length: 15 amino acids. The germline gives CDR1 SEHNR, CDR2 FQNEAQ (reference sequence). CDR3 region: CASSPNPRGREEAFF. The CDR3 nucleotides read TGTGCCAGCAGCCCAAACCCCAGGGGGCGCGAGGAAGCTTTCTTT.

The V call is TRBV2, the J call TRBJ1-2; the D is unclear. V gave up 7 bases and J gave up 0 bases, with 12 bases separating them. Germline CDR1 is SNHLY and CDR2 is FYNNEI. There are 14 residues in the CDR3. The CDR3 DNA reads TGTGCCAGCACCAGTTCCGGTTCTAACTATGGCTACACCTTC. Its protein is CASTSSGSNYGYTF.

The V gene is TRBV5-1, the J gene TRBJ2-7; TRBD1 agrees at 10 bases. The germline V gene has CDR1 SGHRS and CDR2 YFSETQ. The ends lost 4 bases at V and 2 bases at J; junction bases unmatched: 3. This CDR3 is built from 14 residues. The CDR3 region is CASSQGQGAYEQYF. CDR3 in DNA: TGCGCCAGCAGCCAAGGACAGGGGGCCTACGAGCAGTACTTC.

This chain joins TRBV15 and TRBJ2-7; 11 bases fit TRBD1. This CDR3 region has 16 residues. CDR1 is LNHNV, CDR2 YYDKDF, per germline (reference sequence). V dropped 0 bases and J dropped 2; count of bases not matched to a gene: 3. CDR3 protein: CATSREGGQGAYEQYF. In DNA form, the CDR3 reads TGTGCCACCAGCAGAGAAGGGGGACAGGGGGCCTACGAGCAGTACTTC. The full variable domain, with the rest looked up from reference TRBV15 and TRBJ2-7, is DAMVIQNPRYQVTQFGKPVTLSCSQTLNHNVMYWYQQKSSQAPKLLFHYYDKDFNNEADTPDNFQSRRPNTSFCFLDIRSPGLGDTAMYLCATSREGGQGAYEQYFGPGTRLTVT.

This chain connects TRBV9 to TRBJ1-1; maybe TRBD1 (6 bases). The CDR3 is 14 amino acids. V lost 3 bases, J lost 5 bases, and 14 bases lay in between. From germline, CDR1 is SGDLS and CDR2 YYNGEE. CDR3 residues: CASSAQGKGTEAFF. CDR3 bases: TGTGCCAGCAGCGCCCAGGGGAAGGGAACTGAAGCTTTCTTT.

The rearrangement uses TRBV5-6 and TRBJ1-2, with unresolved D. With 3 bases removed from V and 3 bases from J, the gap between germline ends came to 9 bases. CDR3 length equals 13 residues. Germline V gene data show CDR1 as SGHDT and CDR2 as YYEEEE. CDR3 nucleotides: TGTGCCAGCAGCTCCGGCAATTACTATGGCTACACCTTC. Translating gives CASSSGNYYGYTF.

The chain uses TRBV14 and TRBJ1-2, with D tentatively TRBD1 (5 bases). V shed 4 bases and J shed 0 bases, with 12 bases lying between them. Per the germline V gene, CDR1 is SGHDN and CDR2 is FVKESK. The CDR3 is 15 residues long. In DNA, the CDR3 is TGTGCCAGCAGCCGCAGTCTACAGGCTAACTATGGCTACACCTTC. Its translation is CASSRSLQANYGYTF.

The CDR3 DNA reads as TGTGCCAGCAGCCTCGGGACAGGGTTTAATGAAAAACTGTTTTTT. It is translated as CASSLGTGFNEKLFF. This chain joins TRBV7-2 and TRBJ1-4, with 9 bases that match TRBD1. The junction had 5 bases not matched to a gene; V was cut back by 5 bases and J by 4 bases. The CDR3 loop spans 15 amino acids. Germline-derived CDR1 and CDR2 are SGHTA and FQGNSA.

The sample holds one count of this clone. CDR3 in DNA: TGTGCCAGCAGCAAAGACAGGGGGCAATTGGGTCAGCCCCAGCATTTT. It specifies CASSKDRGQLGQPQHF. V usage is TRBV2 and J usage is TRBJ1-5; TRBD1 matches 10 bases. The germline CDR1 and CDR2 sequences are SNHLY and FYNNEI. The V gene end was trimmed by 6 bases and the J gene end by 6 bases; junction bases not matched to a gene: 11. The CDR3 has 16 residues.

The chain combines TRBV5-1 with TRBJ1-2; 7 bases match TRBD1. Trimming at V came to 4 bases and at J to 2 bases, leaving 5 bases not matched to a gene. Germline V CDR1 and CDR2: SGHRS, YFSETQ. This CDR3 contains 14 residues. The CDR3 DNA sequence: TGCGCCAGCAGCACGCTACAGGGGAACTATGGCTACACCTTC. This sequence encodes CASSTLQGNYGYTF.

This clone was recorded only once. This rearrangement joins TRBV2 to TRBJ2-5, with TRBD2 matching 8 bases. The CDR3 runs to 14 residues. CDR1 SNHLY and CDR2 FYNNEI come from the germline V gene. J gave up 5 bases and V 10 bases, and 12 bases lay outside the gene matches. CDR3 loop: CATRRSGGAETQYF. CDR3 coding DNA: TGTGCCACTAGGAGAAGCGGGGGCGCGGAGACCCAGTACTTC.

The DNA for the CDR3 is TGTGCCAGCATGTTACCAGGGGGCTTGGTAGCTTTCTTT. Its protein is CASMLPGGLVAFF. V is TRBV6-6 and J is TRBJ1-1; the match to TRBD1 covers 8 bases. CDR1 is MNHNY, CDR2 SVGAGI, per germline (reference sequence). J lost 10 bases, V lost 7 bases, and 11 bases had no gene match. The CDR3 has 13 amino acids.

The CDR3 protein is CASSMLAGFTEAFF. The CDR3 region has the DNA TGTGCCAGTAGTATGTTAGCGGGGTTCACTGAAGCTTTCTTT. This chain connects TRBV19 to TRBJ1-1; D uncertain. CDR3 length: 14 amino acids. Deletions cut 3 bases from V and 4 bases from J, with 12 bases between. CDR1 is LNHDA and CDR2 is SQIVND in the germline V gene (reference sequence).

The chain recombines TRBV19 with TRBJ1-6; 9 bases agree with TRBD1. Germline V lookup: CDR1 LNHDA, CDR2 SQIVND (reference sequence). The length of the CDR3 is 16 residues. V trimming: 2 bases; J trimming: 7 bases; junction bases outside the gene matches: 6. DNA of the CDR3: TGTGCCAGTAGTATATTCTCGGGGACAGGGAATTCACCCCTCCACTTT. Translated, it gives CASSIFSGTGNSPLHF.